This T cell receptor beta chain came from a study of shared clonotypes between healthy human individuals. Only CD45RO-negative cells positively selected for CCR7 counted as naive CD8 cells, so terminally differentiated effector memory CD45RA+ cells were excluded. TCRdb keeps only in-frame clones here, not all; method: immunoSEQ multiplex PCR. The sample includes roughly 2 million clones, 85% to 95% of them seen just once. The specimen was naive CD8+ T cells sorted from blood. The receptor was isolated from a man between 18 and 35 years old in good health.

The CDR3 loop reads CAFKAGRVEQYF. The CDR3 DNA is TGTGCCTTTAAGGCAGGGCGGGTCGAGCAGTACTTC. The chain links TRBV30 to TRBJ2-7; D possibly matches TRBD1 or TRBD2 (5 bases each). Looked up from germline, CDR1 is GTSNPN and CDR2 is SVGIG (reference sequence). V dropped 7 bases and J dropped 6 bases, with 16 bases sitting between them. The CDR3 is 12 amino acids.